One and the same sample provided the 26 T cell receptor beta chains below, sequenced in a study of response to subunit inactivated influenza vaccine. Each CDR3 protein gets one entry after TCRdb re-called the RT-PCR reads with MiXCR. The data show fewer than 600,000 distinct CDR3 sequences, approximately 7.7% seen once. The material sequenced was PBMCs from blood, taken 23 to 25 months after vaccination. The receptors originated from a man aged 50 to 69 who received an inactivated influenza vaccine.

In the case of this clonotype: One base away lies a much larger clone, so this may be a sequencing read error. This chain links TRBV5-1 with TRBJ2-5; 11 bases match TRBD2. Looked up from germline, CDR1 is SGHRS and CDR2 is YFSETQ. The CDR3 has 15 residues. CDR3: CASRLLGTSGETQYF. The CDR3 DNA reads TGCGCCAGCCGCTTACTCGGGACTAGCGGTGAGACCCAGTACTTC.

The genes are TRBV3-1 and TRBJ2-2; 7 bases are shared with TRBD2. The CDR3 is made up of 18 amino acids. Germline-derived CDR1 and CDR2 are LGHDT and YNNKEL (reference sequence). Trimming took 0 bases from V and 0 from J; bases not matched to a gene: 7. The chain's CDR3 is CASSQDSAGDSNTGELFF. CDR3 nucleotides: TGTGCCAGCAGCCAAGATTCGGCGGGGGATTCGAACACCGGGGAGCTGTTTTTT.

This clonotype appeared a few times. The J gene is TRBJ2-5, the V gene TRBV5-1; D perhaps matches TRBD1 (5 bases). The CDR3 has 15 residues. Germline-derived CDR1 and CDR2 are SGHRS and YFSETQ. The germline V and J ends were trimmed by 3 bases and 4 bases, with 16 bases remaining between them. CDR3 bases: TGCGCCAGCAGCTCGACCCCGGCCCAGGGAGAGACCCAGTACTTC. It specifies CASSSTPAQGETQYF.

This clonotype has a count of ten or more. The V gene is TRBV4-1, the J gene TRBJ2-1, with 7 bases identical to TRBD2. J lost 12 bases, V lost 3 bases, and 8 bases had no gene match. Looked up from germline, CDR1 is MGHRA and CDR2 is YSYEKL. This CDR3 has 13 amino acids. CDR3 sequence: CASSQGTSEGQFF. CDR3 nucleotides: TGCGCCAGCAGCCAGGGTACTAGCGAAGGGCAGTTCTTC.

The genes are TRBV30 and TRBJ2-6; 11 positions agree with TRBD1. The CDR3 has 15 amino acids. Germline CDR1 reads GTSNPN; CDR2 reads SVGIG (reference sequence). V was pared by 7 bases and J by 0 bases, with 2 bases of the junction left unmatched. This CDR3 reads CASGTGGSGANVLTF. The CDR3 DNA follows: TGTGCCTCTGGGACAGGGGGCTCTGGGGCCAACGTCCTGACTTTC.

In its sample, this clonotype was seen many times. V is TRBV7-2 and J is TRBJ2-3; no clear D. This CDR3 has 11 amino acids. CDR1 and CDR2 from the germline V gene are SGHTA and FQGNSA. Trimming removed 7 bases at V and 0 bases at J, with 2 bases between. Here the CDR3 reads CASTSTDTQYF. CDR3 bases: TGTGCCAGCACTAGCACAGATACGCAGTATTTT.

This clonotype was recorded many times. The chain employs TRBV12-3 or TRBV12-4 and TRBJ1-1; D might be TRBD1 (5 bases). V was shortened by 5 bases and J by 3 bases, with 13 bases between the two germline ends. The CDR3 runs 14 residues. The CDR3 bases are TGTGCCAGCAGTCTGCAGGGCTCGTACACTGAAGCTTTCTTT. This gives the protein CASSLQGSYTEAFF.

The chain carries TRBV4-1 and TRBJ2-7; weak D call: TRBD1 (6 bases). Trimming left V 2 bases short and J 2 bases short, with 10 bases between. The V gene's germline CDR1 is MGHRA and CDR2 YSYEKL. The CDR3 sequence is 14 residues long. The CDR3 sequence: CASSQRDTAYEQYF. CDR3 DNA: TGCGCCAGCAGCCAACGGGACACCGCCTACGAGCAGTACTTC.

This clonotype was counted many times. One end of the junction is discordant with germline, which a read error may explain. The CDR3 region has the DNA TGTGCCAGCAGCTTAGGGGCCTACGAGCAGTACTTC. This encodes CASSLGAYEQYF. V usage is TRBV12-3 or TRBV12-4 and J usage is TRBJ2-7; tentatively, D is TRBD1 (5 bases). There are 12 residues in the CDR3.

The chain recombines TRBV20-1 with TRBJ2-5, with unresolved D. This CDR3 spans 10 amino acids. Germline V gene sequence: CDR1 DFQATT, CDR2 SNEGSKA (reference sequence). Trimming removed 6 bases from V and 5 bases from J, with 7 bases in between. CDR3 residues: CSAYGETQYF. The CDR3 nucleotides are TGCAGTGCGTACGGGGAGACCCAGTACTTC.

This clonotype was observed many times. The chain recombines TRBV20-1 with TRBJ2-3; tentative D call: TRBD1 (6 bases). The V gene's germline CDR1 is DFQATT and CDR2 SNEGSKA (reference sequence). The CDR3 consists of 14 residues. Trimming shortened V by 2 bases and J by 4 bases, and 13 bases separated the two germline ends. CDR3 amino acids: CSARTPTGADTQYF. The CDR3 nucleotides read TGCAGTGCTAGAACCCCGACAGGAGCAGATACGCAGTATTTT.

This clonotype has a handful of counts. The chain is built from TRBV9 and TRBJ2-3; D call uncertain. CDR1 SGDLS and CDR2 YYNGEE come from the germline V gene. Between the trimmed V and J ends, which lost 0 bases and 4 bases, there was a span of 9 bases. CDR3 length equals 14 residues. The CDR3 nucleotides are TGTGCCAGCAGCGTAGCCTTGGGCGCAGATACGCAGTATTTT. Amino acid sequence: CASSVALGADTQYF. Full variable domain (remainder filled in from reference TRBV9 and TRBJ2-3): DSGVTQTPKHLITATGQRVTLRCSPRSGDLSVYWYQQSLDQGLQFLIQYYNGEERAKGNILERFSAQQFPDLHSELNLSSLELGDSALYFCASSVALGADTQYFGPGTRLTVL.

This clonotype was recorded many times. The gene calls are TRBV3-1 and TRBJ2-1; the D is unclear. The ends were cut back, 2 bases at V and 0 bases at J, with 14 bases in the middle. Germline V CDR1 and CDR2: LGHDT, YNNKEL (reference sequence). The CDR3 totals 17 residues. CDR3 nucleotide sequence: TGTGCCAGCAGCCAAAGGCCGTCACCCTCCTCCTACAATGAGCAGTTCTTC. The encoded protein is CASSQRPSPSSYNEQFF.

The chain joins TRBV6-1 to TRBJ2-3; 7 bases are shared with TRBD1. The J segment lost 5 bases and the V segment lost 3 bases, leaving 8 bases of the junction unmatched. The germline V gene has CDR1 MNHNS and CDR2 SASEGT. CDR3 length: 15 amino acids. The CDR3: CASSEGQGVRDTQYF. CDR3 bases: TGTGCCAGCAGTGAGGGGCAGGGGGTGAGAGATACGCAGTATTTT.

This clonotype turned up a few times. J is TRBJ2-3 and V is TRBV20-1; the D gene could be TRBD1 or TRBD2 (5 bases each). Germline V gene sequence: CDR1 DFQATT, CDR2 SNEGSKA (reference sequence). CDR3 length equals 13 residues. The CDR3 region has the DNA TGCAGCACCTGGGACCAAAGCACAGATACGCAGTATTTT. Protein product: CSTWDQSTDTQYF.

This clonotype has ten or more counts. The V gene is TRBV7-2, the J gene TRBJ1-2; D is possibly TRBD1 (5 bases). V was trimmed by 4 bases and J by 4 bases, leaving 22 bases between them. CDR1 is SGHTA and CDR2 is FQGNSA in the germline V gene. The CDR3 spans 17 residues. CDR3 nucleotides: TGTGCCAGCAGCTCCGGGACCGGGGCGGGGATTGGCTATGGCTACACCTTC. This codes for CASSSGTGAGIGYGYTF.

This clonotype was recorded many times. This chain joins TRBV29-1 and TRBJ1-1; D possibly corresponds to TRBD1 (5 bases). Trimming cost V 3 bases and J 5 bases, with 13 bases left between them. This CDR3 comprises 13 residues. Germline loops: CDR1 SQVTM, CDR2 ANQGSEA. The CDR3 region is CSVDPTEGTEAFF. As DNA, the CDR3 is TGCAGCGTTGATCCGACAGAGGGGACTGAAGCTTTCTTT.

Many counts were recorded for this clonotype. CDR3 region: CASTKGGLGSYEQYF. CDR3 DNA sequence: TGTGCCAGCACTAAGGGGGGCTTAGGGTCCTACGAGCAGTACTTC. This chain joins TRBV7-2 and TRBJ2-7; perhaps D is TRBD1 or TRBD2 (6 bases each). Germline CDR1 SGHTA, CDR2 FQGNSA. Trimming shortened V by 7 bases and J by 1 base, and 17 bases separated the two germline ends. This CDR3 has 15 residues.

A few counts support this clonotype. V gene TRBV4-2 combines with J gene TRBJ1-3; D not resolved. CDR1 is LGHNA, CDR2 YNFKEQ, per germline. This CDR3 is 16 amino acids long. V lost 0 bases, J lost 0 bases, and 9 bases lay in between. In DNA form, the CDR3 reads TGTGCCAGCAGCCAAGATGGCACATCCTCTGGAAACACCATATATTTT. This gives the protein CASSQDGTSSGNTIYF.

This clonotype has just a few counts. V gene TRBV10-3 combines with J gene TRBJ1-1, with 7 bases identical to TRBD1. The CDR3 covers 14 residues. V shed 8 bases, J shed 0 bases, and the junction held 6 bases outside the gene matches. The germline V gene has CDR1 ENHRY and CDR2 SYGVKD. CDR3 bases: TGTGCCATCGGGGTTGACAGGGTGAACACTGAAGCTTTCTTT. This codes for CAIGVDRVNTEAFF.

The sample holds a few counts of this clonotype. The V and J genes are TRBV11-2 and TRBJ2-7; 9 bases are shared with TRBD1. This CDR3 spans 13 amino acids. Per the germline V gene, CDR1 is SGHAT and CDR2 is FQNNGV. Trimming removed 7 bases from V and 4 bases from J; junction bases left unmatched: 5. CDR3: CASTGTGMYEQYF. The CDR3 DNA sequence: TGTGCCAGCACCGGGACAGGGATGTACGAGCAGTACTTC.

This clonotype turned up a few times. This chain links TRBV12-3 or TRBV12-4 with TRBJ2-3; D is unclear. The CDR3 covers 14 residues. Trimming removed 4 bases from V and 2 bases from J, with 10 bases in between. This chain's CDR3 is CASSSPTITDTQYF. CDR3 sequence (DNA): TGTGCCAGCAGTTCCCCAACTATCACAGATACGCAGTATTTT.

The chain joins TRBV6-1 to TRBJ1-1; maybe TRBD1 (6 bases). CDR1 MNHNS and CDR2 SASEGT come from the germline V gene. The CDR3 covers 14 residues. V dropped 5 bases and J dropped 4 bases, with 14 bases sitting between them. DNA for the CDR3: TGTGCCAGCAGTCGACAGGCCGAGGGCACTGAAGCTTTCTTT. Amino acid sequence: CASSRQAEGTEAFF.

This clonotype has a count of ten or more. The CDR3 nucleotides are TGTGCCAGCAGCTTAGAGGCCCCTCACGAGCAGTACTTC. Its protein is CASSLEAPHEQYF. The rearrangement uses TRBV11-2 and TRBJ2-7, with D uncertain. Germline V gene lookup returns CDR1 SGHAT and CDR2 FQNNGV. This CDR3 region has 13 residues. The V end was cut by 0 bases, the J end by 5 bases, with 8 bases between.

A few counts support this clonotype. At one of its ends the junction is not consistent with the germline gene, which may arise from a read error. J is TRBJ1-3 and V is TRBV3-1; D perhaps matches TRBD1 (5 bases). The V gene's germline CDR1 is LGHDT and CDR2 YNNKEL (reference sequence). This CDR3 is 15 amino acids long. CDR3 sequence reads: CASRQGWGPGNTIYF. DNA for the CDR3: TGTGCCAGCAGGCAAGGGTGGGGACCTGGAAACACCATATATTTT.

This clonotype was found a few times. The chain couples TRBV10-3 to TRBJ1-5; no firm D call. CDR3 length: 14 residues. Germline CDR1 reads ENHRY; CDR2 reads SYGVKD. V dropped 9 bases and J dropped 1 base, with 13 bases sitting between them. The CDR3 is CAIAEGPSNQPQHF. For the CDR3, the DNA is TGTGCCATTGCTGAGGGTCCAAGCAATCAGCCCCAGCATTTT.